This TCR beta chain was retrieved from a study of shared clonotypes between healthy human individuals. The CDR3 loop spans 14 amino acids. The junction had 7 bases not matched to a gene; V was cut back by 3 bases and J by 7 bases. CDR1 is SQVTM and CDR2 is ANQGSEA in the germline V gene. Deep-level settings were used for running the assay. The data were produced by immunoSEQ multiplex PCR, yet TCRdb's version contains in-frame clones alone and is incomplete. Here the sample spans a few million clones, roughly nine tenths being singletons. The table lists this clone with a count of one. The receptor was derived from a man younger than 35 in good health. Sequencing used naive CD4+ T cells sorted from blood. Sample subset: CD45RA+ positively selected. The gene calls are TRBV29-1 and TRBJ2-1, with 9 bases that match TRBD2. The CDR3, as DNA: TGCAGCGTTGAGGCGGGAGGGCCGGGGAATGAGCAGTTCTTC. It yields the protein CSVEAGGPGNEQFF.